This TCR beta chain was sequenced during a study of blood T cell repertoires in COVID-19. CDR3 size: 12 residues. After removal of 2 bases from V and 14 bases from J, the junction contained 4 bases not matched to a gene. Germline V gene sequence: CDR1 MNHEY, CDR2 SVGEGT. Produced via immunoSEQ multiplex PCR; TCRdb's table is partial and in-frame only. The table has over 50,000 clones, around 90% seen once; the top ten hold roughly 3.5%. This chain uses TRBV6-2 or TRBV6-3 with TRBJ2-1, with TRBD2 matching over 9 bases. This clonotype was sampled from a man aged 45 to 65 with active COVID-19. What was sequenced was peripheral blood. The DNA for the CDR3 is TGTGCCAGCAGTTACGCGGGGGGGCCGGAGTTCTTC. Amino acid sequence: CASSYAGGPEFF.